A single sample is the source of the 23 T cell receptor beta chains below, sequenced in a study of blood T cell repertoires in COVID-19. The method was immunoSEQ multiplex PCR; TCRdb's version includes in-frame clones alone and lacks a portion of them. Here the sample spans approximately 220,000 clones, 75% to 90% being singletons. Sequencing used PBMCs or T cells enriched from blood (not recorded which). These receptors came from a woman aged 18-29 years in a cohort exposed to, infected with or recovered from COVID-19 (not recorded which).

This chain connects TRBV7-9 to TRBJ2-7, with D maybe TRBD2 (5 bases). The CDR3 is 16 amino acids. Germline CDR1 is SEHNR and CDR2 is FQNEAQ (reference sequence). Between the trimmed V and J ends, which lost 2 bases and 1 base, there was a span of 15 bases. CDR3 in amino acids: CASSLRFSDYSYEQYF. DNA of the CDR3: TGTGCCAGCAGCTTAAGGTTTAGCGATTATTCCTACGAGCAGTACTTC.

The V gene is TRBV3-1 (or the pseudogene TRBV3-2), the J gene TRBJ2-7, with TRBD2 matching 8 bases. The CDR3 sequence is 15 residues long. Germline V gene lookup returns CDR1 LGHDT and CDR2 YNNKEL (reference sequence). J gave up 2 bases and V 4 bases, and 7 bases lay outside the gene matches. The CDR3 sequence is CASSPRKRGPYEQYF. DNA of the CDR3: TGTGCCAGCAGCCCCCGAAAGCGGGGGCCCTACGAGCAGTACTTC.

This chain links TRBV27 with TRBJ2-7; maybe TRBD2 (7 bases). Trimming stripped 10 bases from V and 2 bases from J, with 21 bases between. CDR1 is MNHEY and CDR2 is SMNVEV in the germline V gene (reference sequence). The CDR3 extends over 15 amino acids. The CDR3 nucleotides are TGTGCCACCCACCCCGGATGGGGGGGCCCCTACGAGCAGTACTTC. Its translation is CATHPGWGGPYEQYF.

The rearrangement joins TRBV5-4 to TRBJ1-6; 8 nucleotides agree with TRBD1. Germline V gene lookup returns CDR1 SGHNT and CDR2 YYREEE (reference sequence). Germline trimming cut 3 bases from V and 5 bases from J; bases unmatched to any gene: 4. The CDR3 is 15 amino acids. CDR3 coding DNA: TGTGCCAGCAGCTCCGGACAGGGTAATAATTCACCCCTCCACTTT. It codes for CASSSGQGNNSPLHF.

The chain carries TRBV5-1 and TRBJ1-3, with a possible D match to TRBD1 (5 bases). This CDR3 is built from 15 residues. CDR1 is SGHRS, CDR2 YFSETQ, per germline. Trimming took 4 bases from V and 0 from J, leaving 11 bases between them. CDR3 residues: CASSPDSSSGNTIYF. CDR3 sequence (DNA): TGCGCCAGCAGCCCCGACAGCAGCTCTGGAAACACCATATATTTT.

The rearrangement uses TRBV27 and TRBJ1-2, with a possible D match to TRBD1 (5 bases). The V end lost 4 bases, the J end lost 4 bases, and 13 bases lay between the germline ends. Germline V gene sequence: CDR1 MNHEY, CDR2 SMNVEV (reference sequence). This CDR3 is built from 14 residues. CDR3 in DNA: TGTGCCAGCAGTTCGGGTGCTAGGGGCTATGGCTACACCTTC. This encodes CASSSGARGYGYTF.

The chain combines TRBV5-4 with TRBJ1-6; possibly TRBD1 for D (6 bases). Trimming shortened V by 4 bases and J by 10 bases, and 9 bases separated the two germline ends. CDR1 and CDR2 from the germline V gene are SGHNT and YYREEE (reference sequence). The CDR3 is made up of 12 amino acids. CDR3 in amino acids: CASSAQGSPLHF. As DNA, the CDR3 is TGTGCCAGCAGCGCACAGGGATCACCCCTCCACTTT.

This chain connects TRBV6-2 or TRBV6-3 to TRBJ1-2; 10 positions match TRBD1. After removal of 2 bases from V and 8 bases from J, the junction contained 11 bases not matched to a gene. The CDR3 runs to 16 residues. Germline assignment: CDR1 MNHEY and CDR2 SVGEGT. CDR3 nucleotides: TGTGCCAGCAGTTACCTGTCGACAGGGGGCAAGGGAGGCTACACCTTC. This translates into CASSYLSTGGKGGYTF.

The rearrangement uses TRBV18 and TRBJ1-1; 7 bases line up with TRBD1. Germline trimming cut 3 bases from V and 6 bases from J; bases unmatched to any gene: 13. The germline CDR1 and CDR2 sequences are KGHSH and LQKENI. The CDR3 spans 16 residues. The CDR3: CASSPARGQGVSEAFF. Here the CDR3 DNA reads TGTGCCAGCTCACCCGCTCGAGGGCAGGGGGTCTCTGAAGCTTTCTTT.

The CDR3 DNA reads TGTGCCAGCAGCTTAGCCAGGACAGCTTACACAGATACGCAGTATTTT. Translation gives CASSLARTAYTDTQYF. V and J are TRBV7-6 and TRBJ2-3, with a weak D call TRBD1 (6 bases). The V gene's germline CDR1 is SGHVS and CDR2 FNYEAQ. V shed 0 bases and J shed 2 bases, with 12 bases lying between them. The CDR3 covers 16 residues.

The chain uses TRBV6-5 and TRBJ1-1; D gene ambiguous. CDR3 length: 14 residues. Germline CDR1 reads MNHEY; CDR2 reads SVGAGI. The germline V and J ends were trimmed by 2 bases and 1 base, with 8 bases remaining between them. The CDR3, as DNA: TGTGCCAGCAGTTACGTCTCCGGGAACACTGAAGCTTTCTTT. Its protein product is CASSYVSGNTEAFF.

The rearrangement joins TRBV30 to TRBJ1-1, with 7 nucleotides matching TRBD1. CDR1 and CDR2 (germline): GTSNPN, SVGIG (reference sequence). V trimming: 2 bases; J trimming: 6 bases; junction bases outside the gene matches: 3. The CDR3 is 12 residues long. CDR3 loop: CAWSIGTAEAFF. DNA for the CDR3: TGTGCCTGGAGTATCGGGACAGCTGAAGCTTTCTTT.

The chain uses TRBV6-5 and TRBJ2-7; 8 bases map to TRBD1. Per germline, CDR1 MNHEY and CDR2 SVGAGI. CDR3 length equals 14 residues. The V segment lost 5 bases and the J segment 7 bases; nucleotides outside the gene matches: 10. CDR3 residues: CASSPGTGRIEQYF. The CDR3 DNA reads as TGTGCCAGCAGTCCCGGGACAGGACGGATAGAGCAGTACTTC.

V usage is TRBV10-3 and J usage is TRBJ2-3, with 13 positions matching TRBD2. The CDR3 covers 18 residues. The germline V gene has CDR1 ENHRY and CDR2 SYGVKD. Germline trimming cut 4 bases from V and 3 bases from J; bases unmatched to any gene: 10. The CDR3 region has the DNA TGTGCCATCAGTGGCGGACTAGCGGGAGAATTGGGGACAGATACGCAGTATTTT. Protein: CAISGGLAGELGTDTQYF.

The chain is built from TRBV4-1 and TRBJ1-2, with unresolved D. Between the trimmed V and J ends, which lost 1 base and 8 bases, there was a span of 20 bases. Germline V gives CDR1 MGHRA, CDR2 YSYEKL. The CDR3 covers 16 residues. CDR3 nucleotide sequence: TGCGCCAGCAGCCAAGTACCTCAACGGATTGCGGAGGGCTACACCTTC. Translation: CASSQVPQRIAEGYTF.

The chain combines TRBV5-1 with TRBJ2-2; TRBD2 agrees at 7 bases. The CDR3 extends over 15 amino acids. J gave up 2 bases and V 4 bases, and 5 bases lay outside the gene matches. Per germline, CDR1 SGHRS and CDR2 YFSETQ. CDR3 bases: TGCGCCAGCAGCCGTAGCGGGCCTAACACCGGGGAGCTGTTTTTT. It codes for CASSRSGPNTGELFF.

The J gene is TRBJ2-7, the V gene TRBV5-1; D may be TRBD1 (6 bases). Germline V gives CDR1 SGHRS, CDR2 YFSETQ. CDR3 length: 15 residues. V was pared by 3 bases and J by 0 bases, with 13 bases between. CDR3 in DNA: TGCGCCAGCAGCTCAGGGGCCACGAGCTCCTACGAGCAGTACTTC. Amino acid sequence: CASSSGATSSYEQYF.

The CDR3 loop is CASSLDWVGTEAFF. For the CDR3, the DNA is TGTGCCAGCAGTCTAGACTGGGTAGGCACTGAAGCTTTCTTT. V usage is TRBV27 and J usage is TRBJ1-1; D is unresolved. Between the trimmed V and J ends, which lost 5 bases and 4 bases, there was a span of 14 bases. Per the germline V gene, CDR1 is MNHEY and CDR2 is SMNVEV (reference sequence). The CDR3 covers 14 residues.

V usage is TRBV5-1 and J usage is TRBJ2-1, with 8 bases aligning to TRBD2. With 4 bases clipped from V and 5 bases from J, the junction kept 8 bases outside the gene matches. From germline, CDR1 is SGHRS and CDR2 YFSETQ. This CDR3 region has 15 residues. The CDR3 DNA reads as TGCGCCAGCAGCATCGTAGCGGGGATGGACAATGAGCAGTTCTTC. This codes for CASSIVAGMDNEQFF. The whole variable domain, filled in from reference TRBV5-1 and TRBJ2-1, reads KAGVTQTPRYLIKTRGQQVTLSCSPISGHRSVSWYQQTPGQGLQFLFEYFSETQRNKGNFPGRFSGRQFSNSRSEMNVSTLELGDSALYLCASSIVAGMDNEQFFGPGTRLTVL.

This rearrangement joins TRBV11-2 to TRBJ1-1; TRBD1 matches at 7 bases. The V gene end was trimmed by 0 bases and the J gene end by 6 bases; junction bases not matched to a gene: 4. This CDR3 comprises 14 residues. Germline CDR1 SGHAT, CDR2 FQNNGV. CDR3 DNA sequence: TGTGCCAGCAGCTTAGACAGGGGGGTGTCTGAAGCTTTCTTT. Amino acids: CASSLDRGVSEAFF. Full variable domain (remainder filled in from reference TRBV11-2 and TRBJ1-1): EAGVAQSPRYKIIEKRQSVAFWCNPISGHATLYWYQQILGQGPKLLIQFQNNGVVDDSQLPKDRFSAERLKGVDSTLKIQPAKLEDSAVYLCASSLDRGVSEAFFGQGTRLTVV.

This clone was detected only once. The CDR3 spells CASSLDASYEQYF. The CDR3 region has the DNA TGTGCCAGCAGCTTGGACGCGTCCTACGAGCAGTACTTC. V usage is TRBV5-8 and J usage is TRBJ2-7, with D unclear. The CDR3 totals 13 residues. Trimming removed 0 bases at V and 1 base at J, with 5 bases between. Germline lookup yields CDR1 SGHTS and CDR2 YDEGEE.

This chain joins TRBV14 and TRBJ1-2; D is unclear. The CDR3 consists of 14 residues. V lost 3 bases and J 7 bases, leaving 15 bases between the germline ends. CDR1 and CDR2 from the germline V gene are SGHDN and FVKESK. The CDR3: CASSQNSGSGGYTF. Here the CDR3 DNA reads TGTGCCAGCAGCCAGAACAGTGGTAGCGGTGGCTACACCTTC.

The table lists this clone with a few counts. CDR3 region: CASSQDRRGAFF. CDR3 DNA: TGTGCCAGCAGCCAAGACAGGAGGGGAGCTTTCTTT. V and J are TRBV14 and TRBJ1-1; maybe TRBD1 (5 bases). Germline assignment: CDR1 SGHDN and CDR2 FVKESK. This CDR3 is built from 12 residues. The V and J ends lost 0 bases and 10 bases respectively, with 9 bases between them.